The sequence of this TCR beta chain was determined in a study of blood T cell repertoires in COVID-19. Study-wide context: Samples taken during acute and convalescent COVID-19 were collected in the United States, Italy and Spain. Sources were T cells, B-cell-depleted T cells, or PBMCs; the material itself was cDNA or gDNA.

From germline, CDR1 is SNHLY and CDR2 FYNNEI. With 10 bases removed from V and 3 bases from J, the gap between germline ends came to 13 bases. CDR3 length: 13 residues. Methods used by the authors: Reference gene primer amplification yielded estimated nucleated cell counts. Produced via immunoSEQ multiplex PCR; TCRdb's table is partial and in-frame only. That table is the source of V, J and clone size, and D and trimming were worked out from the DNA. This table has 65,000 to 90,000 clones, roughly 80% appearing once. This clone was picked up one time. The specimen was peripheral blood. The chain uses TRBV2 and TRBJ1-3; perhaps TRBD1 as D (6 bases). The origin of this receptor is a woman older than 75 with active or convalescent COVID-19. CDR3 protein: CAISGGDGNTIYF. CDR3 coding DNA: TGTGCCATTTCGGGGGGCGATGGAAACACCATATATTTT.